This T cell receptor beta chain was identified in a study of blood T cell repertoires in COVID-19. Turning to the study itself: Specimens from acute and convalescent COVID-19 originated in the United States, Italy and Spain. PBMCs, B-cell-depleted T cells, or T cells were the source of the cDNA or gDNA that made up the material.

Between the trimmed V and J ends, which lost 6 bases and 3 bases, there was a span of 9 bases. Looked up from germline, CDR1 is SNHLY and CDR2 is FYNNEI. The CDR3 is 12 amino acids. TCRdb's table, derived via immunoSEQ multiplex PCR, lists solely in-frame clones and lacks some. The table includes 120,000 to 150,000 clones, around 82% detected once. The rearrangement uses TRBV2 and TRBJ2-7; no definite D call. The receptor comes from a man in his sixties with acute or convalescent COVID-19. The specimen was peripheral blood. The CDR3 DNA reads as TGTGCCAGCAGATTAGATCGCTACGAGCAGTACTTC. It translates to CASRLDRYEQYF.